This is a list of T cell receptor beta chains from one sample in a study of blood T cell repertoires in COVID-19. Assay used: immunoSEQ multiplex PCR; TCRdb lists only in-frame clones, some missing. This table holds over 150,000 clones, approximately 80% found once. Sequencing used peripheral blood. Receptor source: a woman aged 60-70 years with acute or convalescent COVID-19. The CDR3 runs from the conserved cysteine through the conserved F or W. D genes are given only for firm matches. Expanded clones get a size class; other rows say once, few or many, or leave the size out.

.,TRBV6-2/TRBV6-3,TRBJ2-7,.,TGTGCCAGCAGTTATGGGGGCCCCTACGAGCAGTACTTC,CASSYGGPYEQYF
.,TRBV5-6,TRBJ1-1,.,TGTGCCAGCAGCTTGAGAAAGAGCACTGAAGCTTTCTTT,CASSLRKSTEAFF
few,TRBV6-4,TRBJ1-2,TRBD1,TGTGCCAGCAGTGACTCGGGGACAGGGGGCCTTAACTATGGCTACACCTTC,CASSDSGTGGLNYGYTF
.,TRBV11-2,TRBJ2-3,TRBD2,TGTGCCAGCAGCTTTACTAGCGGAGTCACAGATACGCAGTATTTT,CASSFTSGVTDTQYF
.,TRBV5-6,TRBJ2-3,TRBD2,TGTGCCAGCAGCTTACTAGCGGGGACGGGAGATACGCAGTATTTT,CASSLLAGTGDTQYF
.,TRBV3-1/TRBV3-2,TRBJ2-1,TRBD2,TGTGCCAGCAGCCAAGAGGGGACTAAGACTTGGCTCTTC,CASSQEGTKTWLF
.,TRBV7-2,TRBJ1-1,TRBD1,TGTGCCAGCAGCTTAGCCCTACAGGGGGCGCGTGCTTTCTTT,CASSLALQGARAFF
.,TRBV11-2,TRBJ1-1,.,TGTGCCAGCAGCAGGGGTGGGGCTTTCTTT,CASSRGGAFF
few,TRBV5-1,TRBJ1-1,.,TGCGCCAGCAGCTCGGCGGTGGGGGGAGTAGCTGAAGCTTTCTTT,CASSSAVGGVAEAFF
.,TRBV5-1,TRBJ1-5,.,TGCGCCAGCAGCTTGGCGCCAGGGGTACAGCCCCAGCATTTT,CASSLAPGVQPQHF
.,TRBV18,TRBJ1-4,TRBD1,TGTGCCAGCTCAAGAACAGGGGCTGGCGAAAAACTGTTTTTT,CASSRTGAGEKLFF
.,TRBV28,TRBJ2-5,.,TGTGCCAGCAACCCGGGACACGGAAGAGGGACCCAGTACTTC,CASNPGHGRGTQYF
.,TRBV5-6,TRBJ2-1,.,TGTGCCAGCAGCTTGCCAGGGTTACCAGGGAATGAGCAGTTCTTC,CASSLPGLPGNEQFF
.,TRBV6-5,TRBJ1-6,.,TGTGCCAGCAGTTACAGGGGCGGTTCACCCCTCCACTTT,CASSYRGGSPLHF
.,TRBV30,TRBJ1-5,TRBD1,TGTGCCTGGAGGGGGACAGGCAATCAGCCCCAGCATTTT,CAWRGTGNQPQHF
.,TRBV29-1,TRBJ2-7,TRBD1,TGCAGCGTTGGGGGGACAGGGATCGAGCAGTACTTC,CSVGGTGIEQYF